A single sample gave rise to the 16 T cell receptor beta chains below, sequenced in a study of human CD8 memory T cell subsets. By UMI-labeled 5' RACE, the TCR beta libraries were made. TCRdb derives one entry per CDR3 protein from the 5' RACE reads, leaving out DNA. The sample totals about 10,000 distinct CDR3 sequences. Material: CD8+ T cells from PBMCs. The receptors come from a human donor in good health.

The rearrangement uses TRBV12-3 or TRBV12-4 and TRBJ2-7; TCRdb designates TRBD1, a call that cannot be tested without DNA. There are 12 residues in the CDR3. CDR3 residues: CASSLTGPEQYF.

The chain has TRBV20-1 and TRBJ2-1; no DNA is available, so the TRBD2 call from TCRdb remains unchecked. Germline V gene data show CDR1 as DFQATT and CDR2 as SNEGSKA (reference sequence). The CDR3 is made up of 18 amino acids. CDR3 amino acids: CSARDGTSGGERYNEQFF.

This chain links TRBV5-4 with TRBJ2-1; absent DNA, TCRdb's TRBD1 call cannot be checked. This CDR3 region has 15 residues. Per germline, CDR1 SGHNT and CDR2 YYREEE (reference sequence). CDR3 region: CASSLGDRGIREQFF.

The chain couples TRBV19 to TRBJ2-1; TCRdb lists TRBD1, though no DNA is available to test this call. Germline assignment: CDR1 LNHDA and CDR2 SQIVND (reference sequence). This CDR3 region has 13 residues. CDR3 loop: CASSISGGNEQFF.

This chain links TRBV7-9 with TRBJ2-5; lacking DNA, the TRBD1 call made by TCRdb goes unchecked. The CDR3 consists of 16 residues. CDR1 is SEHNR, CDR2 FQNEAQ, per germline (reference sequence). This chain's CDR3 is CASSLRDSKTGETQYF. Combining the CDR3 with reference TRBV7-9 and TRBJ2-5 gives the whole variable domain DTGVSQNPRHKITKRGQNVTFRCDPISEHNRLYWYRQTLGQGPEFLTYFQNEAQLEKSRLLSDRFSAERPKGSFSTLEIQRTEQGDSAMYLCASSLRDSKTGETQYFGPGTRLLVL.

The genes are TRBV4-2 and TRBJ1-4; TCRdb outputs TRBD1, but without DNA this stays unchecked. This CDR3 spans 15 amino acids. CDR1 and CDR2 (germline): LGHNA, YNFKEQ. The CDR3 region is CASSQYYRVGEKLFF.

This clonotype registers medium-sized (0.01 to 0.1%) by frequency. The V gene is TRBV5-1, the J gene TRBJ2-1. Looked up from germline, CDR1 is SGHRS and CDR2 is YFSETQ. This CDR3 is built from 13 residues. The CDR3 sequence: CASSLGRVVEQFF. The full variable domain, completed using reference TRBV5-1 and TRBJ2-1, is KAGVTQTPRYLIKTRGQQVTLSCSPISGHRSVSWYQQTPGQGLQFLFEYFSETQRNKGNFPGRFSGRQFSNSRSEMNVSTLELGDSALYLCASSLGRVVEQFFGPGTRLTVL.

This chain joins TRBV3-2 and TRBJ1-1; TCRdb gives TRBD1 as the D gene, but with no DNA this cannot be confirmed. TRBV3-2 is marked as a pseudogene. This CDR3 comprises 13 residues. The CDR3 loop is CASSQWGGIASFF.

V is TRBV6-5 and J is TRBJ2-2; TCRdb's D call of TRBD1 is untestable without DNA. The germline V gene has CDR1 MNHEY and CDR2 SVGAGI. The CDR3 contains 15 residues. The CDR3 loop is CASSVGTGGAGELFF.

V usage is TRBV2 and J usage is TRBJ2-1; TCRdb designates TRBD1, a call that cannot be tested without DNA. Germline loops: CDR1 SNHLY, CDR2 FYNNEI. The CDR3 has 13 residues. CDR3 in amino acids: CASSEAQGVEQFF. The full variable domain, rest sourced from reference TRBV2 and TRBJ2-1, is EPEVTQTPSHQVTQMGQEVILRCVPISNHLYFYWYRQILGQKVEFLVSFYNNEISEKSEIFDDQFSVERPDGSNFTLKIRSTKLEDSAMYFCASSEAQGVEQFFGPGTRLTVL.

CDR3 in amino acids: CASSDWSRSSTDTQYF. J is TRBJ2-3 and V is TRBV2. Looked up from germline, CDR1 is SNHLY and CDR2 is FYNNEI. The CDR3 covers 16 residues.

V usage is TRBV10-3 and J usage is TRBJ2-5. Germline lookup yields CDR1 ENHRY and CDR2 SYGVKD. The CDR3 extends over 13 amino acids. The CDR3 spells CAISESSAETQHF.

The chain combines TRBV15 with TRBJ2-5; the TCRdb D gene call, TRBD1, has no DNA to confirm it. Per the germline V gene, CDR1 is LNHNV and CDR2 is YYDKDF (reference sequence). The CDR3 runs to 16 residues. CDR3 sequence: CATALGGGGFQETQYF.

The CDR3 region is CATSDYSGQGRLGELFF. This chain connects TRBV24-1 to TRBJ2-2; absent DNA, TCRdb's TRBD1 call cannot be checked. The germline CDR1 and CDR2 sequences are KGHDR and SFDVKD. CDR3 length equals 17 residues.

The genes are TRBV7-8 and TRBJ1-2; checking the TCRdb D call of TRBD1 is not possible without DNA. Germline CDR1 SGHVS, CDR2 FQNEAQ. The CDR3 contains 15 residues. CDR3: CASSVWGQGGYGYTF.

The chain uses TRBV4-3 and TRBJ2-1; the D call of TRBD1 rests on TCRdb alone, since no DNA is present to check it. Germline CDR1 and CDR2: LGHNA and YSLEER. The CDR3 runs to 14 residues. CDR3 loop: CASSQGTGGTEQFF.